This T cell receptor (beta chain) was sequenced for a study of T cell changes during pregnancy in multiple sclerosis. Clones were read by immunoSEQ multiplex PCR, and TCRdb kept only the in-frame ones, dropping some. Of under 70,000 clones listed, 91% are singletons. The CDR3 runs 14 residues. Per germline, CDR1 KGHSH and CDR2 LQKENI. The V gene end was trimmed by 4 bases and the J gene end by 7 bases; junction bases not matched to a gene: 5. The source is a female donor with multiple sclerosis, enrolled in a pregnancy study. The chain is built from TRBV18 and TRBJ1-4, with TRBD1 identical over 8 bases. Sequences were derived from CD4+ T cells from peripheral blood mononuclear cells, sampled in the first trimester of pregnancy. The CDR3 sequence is CASSRRTGFEKLFF. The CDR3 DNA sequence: TGTGCCAGCTCACGTCGGACAGGGTTTGAAAAACTGTTTTTT.